This T cell receptor (beta chain) comes out of a study of T cells in Graves' hyperthyroidism and ophthalmopathy. Overall study findings and caveats: Progression to ophthalmopathy was predicted a median of approximately seven months early.

V dropped 8 bases and J dropped 3; count of bases not matched to a gene: 15. The germline V gene has CDR1 MGHRA and CDR2 YSYEKL. The CDR3 consists of 16 residues. What was amplified from RNA transcripts were TCR beta CDR3 regions. Carried out on the TCR CDR3, a first-round RT-PCR used the HTBI primer set. TCRdb re-analysed the multiplex PCR reads in MiXCR, keeping a single row per CDR3 protein. The table has roughly 840,000 distinct CDR3 sequences, roughly 37% seen once. As regards this clonotype: Its target is unknown.

The genes are TRBV4-1 and TRBJ2-5; 7 bases agree with TRBD1. Input material: blood. This TCR was recovered from a man aged 18 to 30 with Graves' hyperthyroidism. CDR3 amino acids: CASAPKERGREETQYF. The CDR3, as DNA: TGCGCCAGCGCCCCAAAGGAAAGGGGGCGGGAAGAGACCCAGTACTTC.